The sequence of this T cell receptor beta chain was determined in a study of tumor and adjacent non-tumor tissue in lung cancer. Looking at the study overall: Patients were aged roughly 30 to 76, nine to eleven men and about 5 women, stage I to III. Study-wide points: Compared with tumor, normal lung showed significantly lower TCR diversity.

The template was RNA from unsorted bulk tissue. As for this clonotype: Its antigen is as yet unknown. At one end, the junction sequence differs from germline, possibly due to a read error.

Looked up from germline, CDR1 is DFQATT and CDR2 is SNEGSKA (reference sequence). The CDR3 runs 13 residues. TCRbeta libraries were built with three rounds of nested PCR, modified from ARM-PCR. TCRdb reanalysed the multiplex PCR reads using MiXCR and keeps one entry per CDR3 protein. This table holds over 100,000 distinct CDR3 sequences, roughly 74% found once. The sequence was obtained from a woman between 55 and 75 years old with non-small cell lung cancer. The chain joins TRBV20-1 to TRBJ2-5; D is perhaps TRBD2 (6 bases). Sequencing was performed on lung tumor tissue. The CDR3 DNA sequence: TGCAGTGCTAGGGAAACGGGGGTTGGGGACCAGCACTTC. Translation gives CSARETGVGDQHF.